One sample yielded the 28 T cell receptor beta chains listed below, sequenced in a study of identical twins. TCRdb fed the 5' RACE reads into MiXCR, producing one record per CDR3 protein. The repertoire holds 500,000 or so distinct CDR3 sequences, less than 25% seen once, with about 0.91% in the top ten. These data also formed part of another study, on T cells expressing NK-cell markers.

The sequencing sample was made of CD4+ T cells sorted from blood. The receptors stem from a woman under 30 in good health.

The chain links TRBV20-1 to TRBJ1-1, with D unclear. V gave up 8 bases and J gave up 1 base, with 11 bases separating them. This CDR3 contains 12 residues. CDR1 is DFQATT and CDR2 is SNEGSKA in the germline V gene (reference sequence). The CDR3 DNA follows: TGCAGTTTCCGCCTAGGGAACACTGAAGCTTTCTTT. It encodes CSFRLGNTEAFF.

This clonotype has a handful of counts. This chain joins TRBV6-5 and TRBJ2-5, with TRBD1 identical over 9 bases. The CDR3 contains 16 residues. The germline gives CDR1 MNHEY, CDR2 SVGAGI. V dropped 1 base and J dropped 6; count of bases not matched to a gene: 9. This CDR3 reads CASSYFSGTGLQTQYF. The CDR3 coding sequence is TGTGCCAGCAGTTACTTCTCCGGGACAGGGCTACAGACCCAGTACTTC.

The chain links TRBV10-1 to TRBJ2-3; D remains unclear. V was shortened by 0 bases and J by 8 bases, with 9 bases between the two germline ends. The CDR3 contains 13 residues. Germline V gene sequence: CDR1 WNHNN, CDR2 SYGVQD (reference sequence). The CDR3 DNA is TGCGCCAGCAGTGAGTCTGTGGTTGGTACGCAGTATTTT. Protein sequence: CASSESVVGTQYF.

V is TRBV7-9 and J is TRBJ1-1; no clear D gene. The CDR3 spans 14 residues. Trimming stripped 3 bases from V and 2 bases from J, with 10 bases between. From germline, CDR1 is SEHNR and CDR2 FQNEAQ (reference sequence). As DNA, the CDR3 is TGTGCCAGCAGCTTTTTTCCGGGTAACACTGAAGCTTTCTTT. Translation gives CASSFFPGNTEAFF. Drawing the rest from reference TRBV7-9 and TRBJ1-1, the complete variable domain is DTGVSQNPRHKITKRGQNVTFRCDPISEHNRLYWYRQTLGQGPEFLTYFQNEAQLEKSRLLSDRFSAERPKGSFSTLEIQRTEQGDSAMYLCASSFFPGNTEAFFGQGTRLTVV.

The chain joins TRBV12-3 or TRBV12-4 to TRBJ1-1; no clear D gene. Trimming stripped 1 base from V and 10 bases from J, with 10 bases between. This CDR3 has 12 amino acids. The CDR3 DNA follows: TGTGCCAGCAGTTTAGGAGAGGGTAGAGCTTTCTTT. It is translated as CASSLGEGRAFF.

This clonotype was detected only a few times. The CDR3 DNA reads TGTGCCATCAGTGAGTCGAGTGGGGGACCCGGGGAGCTGTTTTTT. Translation gives CAISESSGGPGELFF. The chain couples TRBV10-3 to TRBJ2-2, with D perhaps assigned TRBD1 or TRBD2 (5 bases each). Per germline, CDR1 ENHRY and CDR2 SYGVKD. V dropped 0 bases and J dropped 6 bases, with 11 bases sitting between them. CDR3 length equals 15 residues.

CDR3 in DNA: TGCAGTGCTGGTACAGTAGCGGGAGGTTCGACAGATACGCAGTATTTT. Protein sequence: CSAGTVAGGSTDTQYF. The gene calls are TRBV20-1 and TRBJ2-3; TRBD2 aligns across 10 bases. CDR3 length equals 16 residues. With V trimmed by 5 bases and J by 3 bases, 11 bases remained unmatched. Looked up from germline, CDR1 is DFQATT and CDR2 is SNEGSKA (reference sequence).

The chain couples TRBV30 to TRBJ1-4; the D is unclear. The CDR3 contains 13 residues. The germline V and J ends were trimmed by 0 bases and 10 bases, with 12 bases remaining between them. Germline loops: CDR1 GTSNPN, CDR2 SVGIG (reference sequence). The CDR3 here is CAWSVHPKGKLFF. CDR3 sequence (DNA): TGTGCCTGGAGTGTACACCCGAAAGGAAAACTGTTTTTT.

This clonotype was seen a few times. The gene calls are TRBV19 and TRBJ1-2; D is undetermined. V lost 7 bases, J lost 8 bases, and 17 bases lay in between. Germline CDR1 and CDR2: LNHDA and SQIVND (reference sequence). The CDR3 spans 13 residues. CDR3 sequence reads: CASTPRSRRGYTF. For the CDR3, the DNA is TGTGCCAGTACCCCGAGATCACGGAGAGGCTACACCTTC.

This clonotype was counted ten times or more. The chain joins TRBV5-1 to TRBJ1-2; D gene uncertain. Germline V gene data show CDR1 as SGHRS and CDR2 as YFSETQ. V was shortened by 4 bases and J by 5 bases, with 6 bases between the two germline ends. The CDR3 length is 11 residues. CDR3 nucleotide sequence: TGCGCCAGCAGCGAGGAGTATGGCTACACCTTC. Its protein product is CASSEEYGYTF.

The sample holds a few counts of this clonotype. The chain combines TRBV6-5 with TRBJ1-5, with TRBD1 matching over 7 bases. With 4 bases clipped from V and 9 bases from J, the junction kept 6 bases outside the gene matches. Per germline, CDR1 MNHEY and CDR2 SVGAGI. The CDR3 runs to 13 residues. The CDR3 reads CASSSTRGGPQHF. The CDR3, as DNA: TGTGCCAGCAGTTCGACCAGGGGGGGGCCCCAGCATTTT.

This clonotype showed up just a few times. The chain uses TRBV12-3 or TRBV12-4 and TRBJ1-1; D may be TRBD1 (5 bases). The ends were cut back, 6 bases at V and 5 bases at J, with 16 bases in the middle. There are 14 residues in the CDR3. CDR3 sequence reads: CASSLSQGETEAFF. For the CDR3, the DNA is TGTGCCAGCAGCCTGAGTCAGGGTGAGACTGAAGCTTTCTTT.

This clonotype showed up many times. This chain uses TRBV12-3 or TRBV12-4 with TRBJ2-3, with TRBD2 matching 7 bases. The J segment lost 2 bases and the V segment lost 3 bases, leaving 8 bases of the junction unmatched. The CDR3 consists of 16 residues. CDR3 nucleotides: TGTGCCAGCAGTTTCGTTTCCGGGACTACCACAGATACGCAGTATTTT. Encoded protein: CASSFVSGTTTDTQYF.

The V gene is TRBV10-3, the J gene TRBJ1-2; TRBD1 agrees at 7 bases. The CDR3 has 14 residues. Looked up from germline, CDR1 is ENHRY and CDR2 is SYGVKD. V lost 10 bases to trimming and J lost 2 bases; unmatched junction nucleotides: 10. The CDR3 reads CATQRAGGNYGYTF. The CDR3 nucleotides read TGTGCCACTCAACGGGCAGGGGGGAACTATGGCTACACCTTC.

The rearrangement joins TRBV7-3 to TRBJ2-1; the match to TRBD2 covers 8 bases. This CDR3 contains 14 residues. The germline gives CDR1 SGHTA, CDR2 FQGTGA. The V gene end was trimmed by 4 bases and the J gene end by 7 bases; junction bases not matched to a gene: 6. This chain's CDR3 is CASSSLSGGNEQFF. In nucleotides, the CDR3 is TGTGCCAGCAGCTCCCTGAGCGGGGGTAATGAGCAGTTCTTC.

In the case of this clonotype: The junction and the germline gene differ at one end; a read error may be behind it. The chain uses TRBV5-1 and TRBJ2-7; 11 positions match TRBD2. The CDR3 sequence is 16 residues long. Germline V gene sequence: CDR1 SGHRS, CDR2 YFSETQ. The CDR3 is CASSEGATSGGLHPIF. The DNA for the CDR3 is TGCGCCAGCAGCGAAGGAGCCACTAGCGGGGGTCTCCACCCAATATTC.

The CDR3 here is CASSYGTINEQFF. The CDR3 DNA is TGTGCCAGCAGCTACGGGACTATCAATGAGCAGTTCTTC. This rearrangement joins TRBV5-6 to TRBJ2-1; 7 bases are shared with TRBD2. The J segment lost 6 bases and the V segment lost 3 bases, leaving 3 bases of the junction unmatched. The CDR3 is 13 amino acids. Germline V CDR1 and CDR2: SGHDT, YYEEEE.

The J gene is TRBJ1-2, the V gene TRBV20-1; 7 bases are shared with TRBD1. Germline V lookup: CDR1 DFQATT, CDR2 SNEGSKA (reference sequence). V lost 5 bases and J lost 4; bases outside the gene matches: 7. The CDR3 loop spans 13 amino acids. CDR3 in DNA: TGCAGTGCTTCCCGGGACAGCGTCTATGGCTACACCTTC. Encoded protein: CSASRDSVYGYTF.

The rearrangement uses TRBV20-1 and TRBJ2-6; D uncertain. In germline, CDR1 is DFQATT, CDR2 SNEGSKA (reference sequence). With 3 bases removed from V and 0 bases from J, the gap between germline ends came to 9 bases. The CDR3 runs 15 residues. This CDR3 is CSASPTGSGANVLTF. The CDR3 DNA follows: TGCAGTGCTAGTCCTACGGGCTCTGGGGCCAACGTCCTGACTTTC.

The V and J genes are TRBV5-1 and TRBJ2-3, with 7 bases fitting TRBD2. Losses at the gene ends were 3 bases for V and 4 bases for J; bases not matched to a gene: 2. Germline V gives CDR1 SGHRS, CDR2 YFSETQ. The CDR3 extends over 13 amino acids. Written as DNA, the CDR3 is TGCGCCAGCAGCTGGGGGGGAGCAGATACGCAGTATTTT. Its translation: CASSWGGADTQYF.

This clonotype has only a few counts. The chain joins TRBV4-2 to TRBJ2-7; 10 bases map to TRBD2. The length of the CDR3 is 18 residues. Germline V lookup: CDR1 LGHNA, CDR2 YNFKEQ. The ends lost 5 bases at V and 0 bases at J; junction bases unmatched: 13. Here the CDR3 DNA reads TGTGCCAGCAGCTACGGGCTAGCGGGGGCAAAAAGCTCCTACGAGCAGTACTTC. Protein product: CASSYGLAGAKSSYEQYF.

The J gene is TRBJ2-5, the V gene TRBV6-2 or TRBV6-3; D remains unclear. Germline V gene data show CDR1 as MNHEY and CDR2 as SVGEGT. Deletions cut 8 bases from V and 1 base from J, with 8 bases between. The CDR3 is 12 amino acids. As DNA, the CDR3 is TGTGCCAGCGGGTACCTCCAAGAGACCCAGTACTTC. Protein product: CASGYLQETQYF.

This clonotype has only a few counts. This chain links TRBV12-3 or TRBV12-4 with TRBJ2-2, with a weak D call TRBD1 (6 bases). The CDR3 covers 15 residues. The V and J ends lost 7 bases and 3 bases respectively, with 15 bases between them. CDR3 sequence reads: CASNPTGYDTGELFF. CDR3 sequence (DNA): TGTGCCAGCAACCCTACAGGGTATGACACCGGGGAGCTGTTTTTT.

The genes are TRBV30 and TRBJ2-7, with D possibly TRBD2 on 6 matching bases. Trimming stripped 5 bases from V and 6 bases from J, with 20 bases between. CDR1 and CDR2 from the germline V gene are GTSNPN and SVGIG (reference sequence). This CDR3 spans 14 amino acids. The CDR3 region is CAWAQGLARVEQYF. The CDR3 DNA reads as TGTGCCTGGGCTCAGGGACTCGCAAGAGTCGAGCAGTACTTC.

In its sample, this clonotype was seen many times. V gene TRBV7-2 combines with J gene TRBJ2-3; D gene uncertain. Trimming left V 2 bases short and J 4 bases short, with 4 bases between. CDR1 is SGHTA, CDR2 FQGNSA, per germline. The CDR3 covers 12 residues. CDR3 DNA sequence: TGTGCCAGCAGCTTACATCCAGATACGCAGTATTTT. Translating it yields CASSLHPDTQYF. Looking up the rest from reference TRBV7-2 and TRBJ2-3 gives the full variable domain: GAGVSQSPSNKVTEKGKDVELRCDPISGHTALYWYRQSLGQGLEFLIYFQGNSAPDKSGLPSDRFSAERTGGSVSTLTIQRTQQEDSAVYLCASSLHPDTQYFGPGTRLTVL.

This clonotype was seen only a few times. The chain uses TRBV7-2 and TRBJ2-2, with D unclear. Germline V gene lookup returns CDR1 SGHTA and CDR2 FQGNSA. Deletions cut 5 bases from V and 7 bases from J, with 17 bases between. The CDR3 is 15 residues long. CDR3 bases: TGTGCCAGCAGCCATACTGGGGTATGGGACGGGGAGCTGTTTTTT. Translation: CASSHTGVWDGELFF.

This chain uses TRBV27 with TRBJ1-6; 9 bases are a match to TRBD1. The CDR3 extends over 15 amino acids. CDR1 MNHEY and CDR2 SMNVEV come from the germline V gene (reference sequence). Trimming took 2 bases from V and 8 from J; bases not matched to a gene: 4. The CDR3 sequence: CASSLEDRGYSPLHF. The CDR3 region has the DNA TGTGCCAGCAGTTTAGAGGACAGGGGATATTCACCCCTCCACTTT.

The table lists this clonotype with a few counts. The chain carries TRBV5-1 and TRBJ2-1; TRBD1 aligns across 11 bases. The CDR3 is 14 amino acids. Germline values: CDR1 SGHRS, CDR2 YFSETQ. The V segment lost 4 bases and the J segment 8 bases; nucleotides outside the gene matches: 5. The DNA for the CDR3 is TGCGCCAGCAGCCTCCGGACAGGGGGCGATGAGCAGTTCTTC. Translation: CASSLRTGGDEQFF.